This T cell receptor (beta chain) was captured by sequencing in a study of radiotherapy plus CTLA-4 blockade in lung cancer. Germline CDR1 SQVTM, CDR2 ANQGSEA. Trimming removed 7 bases from V and 7 bases from J, with 20 bases in between. The CDR3 has 13 residues. Assay used: immunoSEQ multiplex PCR; TCRdb lists only in-frame clones, some missing. Among 45,000 to 75,000 clones listed, 77% were seen once. The rearrangement uses TRBV29-1 and TRBJ2-7, with a weak D call TRBD1 (5 bases). The specimen comprised peripheral blood, sampled from a patient treated with radiotherapy plus ipilimumab. This clonotype was obtained from a human donor with non-small cell lung cancer who had a partial response to radiotherapy plus ipilimumab. CDR3 bases: TGCAGCGCCTTGGGTCAGGGTTATGTAGAGCAGTACTTC. Translation: CSALGQGYVEQYF.